The 28 T cell receptor beta chains given below trace back to one sample, sequenced in a study of cytomegalovirus exposure and HLA in healthy donors (dated by TCRdb to 2015 to 2018). The library was generated by the immunoSEQ multiplex PCR assay. The multiplex PCR relied on a mix of 60 forward primers for TCR Vbeta segments and 13 reverse primers for TCR Jbeta segments. TCRdb carries this immuneACCESS record with in-frame sequences only. Its versions omit some clonotypes, under half of them owing to an unresolved V gene in the studies checked, with the rest unexplained. Within this sample are 100,000 to 150,000 clones, with approximately 74% of them counted one time only. The ten top clones hold under 8.5% of the sample. Material: PBMCs. The receptor set was obtained from a male donor in good health and CMV-seronegative.

This clone came up once. The chain has TRBV7-2 and TRBJ2-2; TRBD2 aligns across 7 bases. The CDR3 consists of 15 residues. J was trimmed by 2 bases and V by 5 bases; bases with no gene match: 5. Germline CDR1 and CDR2: SGHTA and FQGNSA. The CDR3 DNA is TGTGCCAGCAGCCGATGGGAGGGCAACACCGGGGAGCTGTTTTTT. It specifies CASSRWEGNTGELFF.

The V call is TRBV9, the J call TRBJ2-5; D is unresolved. The CDR3 covers 12 residues. From germline, CDR1 is SGDLS and CDR2 YYNGEE. V lost 2 bases and J lost 5, with 7 bases in between. The DNA of the CDR3 is TGTGCCAGCAGCGTGGGCGCGGAGACCCAGTACTTC. Protein: CASSVGAETQYF.

The V call is TRBV5-6, the J call TRBJ2-3, with TRBD1 as a possible D gene (6 bases). Trimming took 4 bases from V and 1 from J, leaving 10 bases between them. There are 14 residues in the CDR3. The V gene's germline CDR1 is SGHDT and CDR2 YYEEEE. This CDR3 reads CASSTDRRTDTQYF. For the CDR3, the DNA is TGTGCCAGCAGCACTGACAGGCGCACAGATACGCAGTATTTT. The variable domain in full, with the rest retrieved from reference TRBV5-6 and TRBJ2-3, is DAGVTQSPTHLIKTRGQQVTLRCSPKSGHDTVSWYQQALGQGPQFIFQYYEEEERQRGNFPDRFSGHQFPNYSSELNVNALLLGDSALYLCASSTDRRTDTQYFGPGTRLTVL.

The chain joins TRBV10-3 to TRBJ2-7, with D perhaps TRBD2 (6 bases). The CDR3 totals 13 residues. CDR1 is ENHRY, CDR2 SYGVKD, per germline. The V end lost 0 bases, the J end lost 5 bases, and 8 bases lay between the germline ends. The CDR3 protein is CAISESGGNEQYF. CDR3 in DNA: TGTGCCATCAGTGAGTCGGGAGGTAACGAGCAGTACTTC.

J is TRBJ2-6 and V is TRBV28, with D perhaps matching TRBD1 (6 bases). The germline gives CDR1 MDHEN, CDR2 SYDVKM. Trimming cost V 5 bases and J 3 bases, with 11 bases left between them. CDR3 length: 15 amino acids. The CDR3 DNA is TGTGCCAGCAGTGCCAGGGGTGTTGGGGCCAACGTCCTGACTTTC. It specifies CASSARGVGANVLTF.

This clone was recorded once. The rearrangement uses TRBV28 and TRBJ2-5; TRBD2 matches 8 bases. With the DNA end fitting TRBJ2-7 better, the J assignment may be wrong. Germline V gene lookup returns CDR1 MDHEN and CDR2 SYDVKM. This CDR3 region has 15 residues. CDR3 loop: CASSLYGRDSYEQYF. In nucleotides, the CDR3 is TGTGCCAGCAGTTTATACGGGAGGGACTCCTACGAGCAGTACTTC.

This clone was recorded once. The genes are TRBV7-2 and TRBJ2-3; possibly TRBD1 for D (7 bases). CDR1 SGHTA and CDR2 FQGNSA come from the germline V gene. Trimming left V 3 bases short and J 5 bases short, with 15 bases between. The CDR3 extends over 15 amino acids. The CDR3 bases are TGTGCCAGCAGCTTCACAGGGGCGCGGGGAGATACGCAGTATTTT. Translated, it gives CASSFTGARGDTQYF.

The chain carries TRBV19 and TRBJ2-2; D remains ambiguous. Trimming shortened V by 4 bases and J by 0 bases, and 6 bases separated the two germline ends. The CDR3 is 14 residues long. CDR1 is LNHDA and CDR2 is SQIVND in the germline V gene (reference sequence). CDR3 DNA sequence: TGTGCCAGTAGTACCAACTCGAACACCGGGGAGCTGTTTTTT. Residues: CASSTNSNTGELFF.

The CDR3, as DNA: TGTGCCAGTAGTAATCCGGGACAGGGGGGCCATAGCAATCAGCCCCAGCATTTT. It is translated as CASSNPGQGGHSNQPQHF. J is TRBJ1-5 and V is TRBV19; 11 bases align to TRBD1. After removal of 4 bases from V and 0 bases from J, the junction contained 8 bases not matched to a gene. The germline V gene encodes CDR1 LNHDA and CDR2 SQIVND (reference sequence). The CDR3 consists of 18 residues.

The chain has TRBV5-1 and TRBJ1-1, with 7 bases that match TRBD1. Germline V gives CDR1 SGHRS, CDR2 YFSETQ. Germline trimming cut 0 bases from V and 4 bases from J; bases unmatched to any gene: 3. The CDR3 contains 14 residues. CDR3 amino acids: CASSLGQGVTEAFF. For the CDR3, the DNA is TGCGCCAGCAGCTTGGGCCAGGGGGTCACTGAAGCTTTCTTT.

This chain links TRBV28 with TRBJ1-1; D perhaps matches TRBD1 (5 bases). V lost 6 bases, J lost 5 bases, and 19 bases lay in between. The CDR3 totals 15 residues. CDR1 and CDR2 (germline): MDHEN, SYDVKM. In nucleotides, the CDR3 is TGTGCCAGCAGGCTGGACACCCCTCGTGGGACTGAAGCTTTCTTT. Translation: CASRLDTPRGTEAFF.

This clone has a single count. J is TRBJ2-6 and V is TRBV6-6; TRBD1 matches at 9 bases. Germline CDR1 is MNHNY and CDR2 is SVGAGI (reference sequence). The ends lost 6 bases at V and 2 bases at J; junction bases unmatched: 2. The CDR3 runs to 15 residues. As DNA, the CDR3 is TGTGCCAGCAGGCGACAGGGGGCTGGGGCCAACGTCCTGACTTTC. This encodes CASRRQGAGANVLTF.

The chain recombines TRBV2 with TRBJ2-5; 10 nucleotides agree with TRBD2. CDR3 length: 15 residues. V lost 5 bases and J lost 2; bases outside the gene matches: 5. Germline CDR1 and CDR2: SNHLY and FYNNEI. The CDR3 coding sequence is TGTGCCAGCAGTCCGGGACTAGCGCGTCAAGAGACCCAGTACTTC. Its translation: CASSPGLARQETQYF. The whole variable domain, filled in from reference TRBV2 and TRBJ2-5, reads EPEVTQTPSHQVTQMGQEVILRCVPISNHLYFYWYRQILGQKVEFLVSFYNNEISEKSEIFDDQFSVERPDGSNFTLKIRSTKLEDSAMYFCASSPGLARQETQYFGPGTRLLVL.

The J gene is TRBJ2-7, the V gene TRBV15, with 11 positions matching TRBD2. The CDR3 spans 17 residues. Trimming removed 0 bases from V and 0 bases from J; junction bases left unmatched: 4. Germline V lookup: CDR1 LNHNV, CDR2 YYDKDF (reference sequence). The CDR3 protein is CATSRDRGLAASYEQYF. In nucleotides, the CDR3 is TGTGCCACCAGCAGAGATCGGGGACTAGCGGCCTCCTACGAGCAGTACTTC. Complete variable domain (other parts from reference TRBV15 and TRBJ2-7): DAMVIQNPRYQVTQFGKPVTLSCSQTLNHNVMYWYQQKSSQAPKLLFHYYDKDFNNEADTPDNFQSRRPNTSFCFLDIRSPGLGDTAMYLCATSRDRGLAASYEQYFGPGTRLTVT.

This chain links TRBV5-4 with TRBJ2-5; 10 bases map to TRBD1. This CDR3 has 16 amino acids. Losses at the gene ends were 0 bases for V and 4 bases for J; bases not matched to a gene: 6. Germline V gene lookup returns CDR1 SGHNT and CDR2 YYREEE (reference sequence). In nucleotides, the CDR3 is TGTGCCAGCAGCTTGGATGGGACAGGGGCTGGAGAGACCCAGTACTTC. Amino acids: CASSLDGTGAGETQYF. Variable domain in full (rest from reference TRBV5-4 and TRBJ2-5): ETGVTQSPTHLIKTRGQQVTLRCSSQSGHNTVSWYQQALGQGPQFIFQYYREEENGRGNFPPRFSGLQFPNYSSELNVNALELDDSALYLCASSLDGTGAGETQYFGPGTRLLVL.

The count of this clone is one. This chain links TRBV9 with TRBJ1-4; D remains unclear. From germline, CDR1 is SGDLS and CDR2 YYNGEE. The CDR3 has 14 amino acids. V shed 4 bases and J shed 6 bases, with 13 bases lying between them. The DNA for the CDR3 is TGTGCCAGCAGCTACCGACACGGCGATGAAAAACTGTTTTTT. Amino acids: CASSYRHGDEKLFF.

This clone was seen more than once but under ten times. The V call is TRBV6-5, the J call TRBJ1-2; TRBD1 matches at 9 bases. The germline CDR1 and CDR2 sequences are MNHEY and SVGAGI. This CDR3 has 13 amino acids. J lost 7 bases, V lost 6 bases, and 6 bases had no gene match. CDR3 DNA sequence: TGTGCCAGCAGGATCACAGGGGGCGGTGGCTACACCTTC. Translating gives CASRITGGGGYTF.

V gene TRBV28 combines with J gene TRBJ2-1; 8 bases map to TRBD1. V trimming: 6 bases; J trimming: 0 bases; junction bases outside the gene matches: 16. This CDR3 comprises 19 residues. The V gene's germline CDR1 is MDHEN and CDR2 SYDVKM. CDR3 protein: CASRRPGQVFFGSYNEQFF. The DNA for the CDR3 is TGTGCCAGCAGACGCCCGGGACAGGTTTTTTTTGGCTCCTACAATGAGCAGTTCTTC.

V usage is TRBV7-9 and J usage is TRBJ2-1, with D maybe TRBD1 (8 bases). The CDR3 length is 19 residues. Trimming cost V 6 bases and J 0 bases, with 24 bases left between them. The germline V gene encodes CDR1 SEHNR and CDR2 FQNEAQ (reference sequence). The CDR3 sequence: CASRQGGAGGQSSYNEQFF. CDR3 DNA sequence: TGTGCCAGCAGACAGGGGGGGGCAGGGGGCCAGAGCTCCTACAATGAGCAGTTCTTC. Full variable domain (outside the CDR3, taken from reference TRBV7-9 and TRBJ2-1): DTGVSQNPRHKITKRGQNVTFRCDPISEHNRLYWYRQTLGQGPEFLTYFQNEAQLEKSRLLSDRFSAERPKGSFSTLEIQRTEQGDSAMYLCASRQGGAGGQSSYNEQFFGPGTRLTVL.

The V call is TRBV7-2, the J call TRBJ1-4; TRBD1 matches 7 bases. From germline, CDR1 is SGHTA and CDR2 FQGNSA. This CDR3 comprises 15 residues. V gave up 7 bases and J gave up 7 bases; unmatched junction bases: 12. The CDR3, as DNA: TGTGCCAGCACCCTCAGTGGGGACAGAGGTGAAAAACTGTTTTTT. The encoded protein is CASTLSGDRGEKLFF.

CDR3 nucleotides: TGTGCCAGCAGCTTTTCATCGGACAGGGGGCTATTGGTTATCGGCTACACCTTC. It specifies CASSFSSDRGLLVIGYTF. This chain links TRBV7-6 with TRBJ1-2, with 11 nucleotides matching TRBD1. The CDR3 covers 18 residues. J gave up 8 bases and V 3 bases, and 17 bases lay outside the gene matches. CDR1 is SGHVS and CDR2 is FNYEAQ in the germline V gene.

This clone appeared a few times. The rearrangement uses TRBV30 and TRBJ2-7; the D gene is possibly TRBD2 (7 bases). CDR1 and CDR2 (germline): GTSNPN, SVGIG (reference sequence). V lost 5 bases, J lost 1 base, and 15 bases lay in between. The CDR3 runs to 14 residues. This chain's CDR3 is CAWGRGFGSYEQYF. DNA for the CDR3: TGTGCCTGGGGGAGGGGGTTTGGGTCCTACGAGCAGTACTTC.

The gene calls are TRBV13 and TRBJ2-1; 8 bases map to TRBD2. The CDR3 covers 13 residues. Germline CDR1 and CDR2: PRHDT and FYEKMQ (reference sequence). The V and J ends lost 4 bases and 10 bases, in that order; junction bases with no gene match: 6. The CDR3 is CASSSGLAWEQFF. In DNA, the CDR3 is TGTGCCAGCAGCTCCGGACTAGCATGGGAGCAGTTCTTC.

V gene TRBV5-1 combines with J gene TRBJ2-2, with 9 bases fitting TRBD1. The CDR3 is 16 amino acids. Looked up from germline, CDR1 is SGHRS and CDR2 is YFSETQ. J gave up 5 bases and V 1 base, and 6 bases lay outside the gene matches. The CDR3 reads CASSLTGQGSTGELFF. CDR3 coding DNA: TGCGCCAGCAGCTTGACGGGACAGGGTAGTACCGGGGAGCTGTTTTTT.

The chain employs TRBV5-1 and TRBJ2-2; D remains unclear. The CDR3 spans 13 residues. V was trimmed by 4 bases and J by 3 bases, leaving 7 bases between them. From germline, CDR1 is SGHRS and CDR2 YFSETQ. CDR3 sequence (DNA): TGCGCCAGCAGCCCCGACTACACCGGGGAGCTGTTTTTT. Protein product: CASSPDYTGELFF.

The V and J genes are TRBV6-5 and TRBJ2-7, with D possibly TRBD1 on 5 matching bases. The CDR3 loop spans 15 amino acids. Germline V lookup: CDR1 MNHEY, CDR2 SVGAGI. The V gene lost 2 bases and the J gene lost 0 bases, with 11 bases spanning the gap. CDR3 sequence reads: CASSYGSRASYEQYF. Written as DNA, the CDR3 is TGTGCCAGCAGTTACGGTTCCAGGGCCTCCTACGAGCAGTACTTC.

V gene TRBV7-9 combines with J gene TRBJ1-2, with 10 nucleotides matching TRBD1. Germline CDR1 is SEHNR and CDR2 is FQNEAQ (reference sequence). Losses at the gene ends were 3 bases for V and 4 bases for J; bases not matched to a gene: 5. This CDR3 comprises 15 residues. The CDR3 DNA reads as TGTGCCAGCAGCTTGTCCGACAGGGGGCTCTATGGCTACACCTTC. It encodes CASSLSDRGLYGYTF.

A few counts support this clone. The rearrangement joins TRBV23-1 to TRBJ2-1; D not certain. TRBV23-1 carries the ORF label, with uncertain function. The CDR3 runs 12 residues. V was trimmed by 6 bases and J by 5 bases, leaving 8 bases between them. The CDR3 loop reads CASRAVDNEQFF. For the CDR3, the DNA is TGCGCCAGCAGGGCCGTCGACAATGAGCAGTTCTTC.